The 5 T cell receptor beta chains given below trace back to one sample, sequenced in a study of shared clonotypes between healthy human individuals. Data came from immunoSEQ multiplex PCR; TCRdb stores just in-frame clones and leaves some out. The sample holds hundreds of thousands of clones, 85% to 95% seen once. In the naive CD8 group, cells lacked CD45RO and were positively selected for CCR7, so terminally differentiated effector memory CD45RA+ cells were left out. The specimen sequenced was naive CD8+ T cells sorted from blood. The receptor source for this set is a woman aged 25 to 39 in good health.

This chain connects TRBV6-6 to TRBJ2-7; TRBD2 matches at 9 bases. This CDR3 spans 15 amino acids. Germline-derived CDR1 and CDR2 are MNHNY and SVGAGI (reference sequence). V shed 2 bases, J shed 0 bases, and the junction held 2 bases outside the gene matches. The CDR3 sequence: CASSYGSGSSYEQYF. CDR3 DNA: TGTGCCAGCAGTTACGGTAGCGGGAGCTCCTACGAGCAGTACTTC.

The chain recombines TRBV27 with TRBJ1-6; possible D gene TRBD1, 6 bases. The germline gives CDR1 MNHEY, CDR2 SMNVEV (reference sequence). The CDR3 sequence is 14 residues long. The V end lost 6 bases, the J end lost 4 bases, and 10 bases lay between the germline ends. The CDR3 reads CASRQGSYNSPLHF. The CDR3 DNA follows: TGTGCCAGCAGACAGGGTTCATATAATTCACCCCTCCACTTT.

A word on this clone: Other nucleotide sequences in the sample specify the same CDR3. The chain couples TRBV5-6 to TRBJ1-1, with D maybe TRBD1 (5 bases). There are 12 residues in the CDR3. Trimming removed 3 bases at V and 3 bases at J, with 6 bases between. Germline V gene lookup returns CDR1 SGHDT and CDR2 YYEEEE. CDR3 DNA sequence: TGTGCCAGCAGCTGGGGGGACACTGAAGCTTTCTTT. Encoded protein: CASSWGDTEAFF. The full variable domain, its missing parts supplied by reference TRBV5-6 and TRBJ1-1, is DAGVTQSPTHLIKTRGQQVTLRCSPKSGHDTVSWYQQALGQGPQFIFQYYEEEERQRGNFPDRFSGHQFPNYSSELNVNALLLGDSALYLCASSWGDTEAFFGQGTRLTVV.

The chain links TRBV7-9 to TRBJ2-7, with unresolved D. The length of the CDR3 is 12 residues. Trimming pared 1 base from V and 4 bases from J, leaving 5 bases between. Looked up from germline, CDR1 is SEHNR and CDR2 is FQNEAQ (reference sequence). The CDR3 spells CASSLVVYEQYF. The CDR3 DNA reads TGTGCCAGCAGCTTAGTTGTTTACGAGCAGTACTTC.

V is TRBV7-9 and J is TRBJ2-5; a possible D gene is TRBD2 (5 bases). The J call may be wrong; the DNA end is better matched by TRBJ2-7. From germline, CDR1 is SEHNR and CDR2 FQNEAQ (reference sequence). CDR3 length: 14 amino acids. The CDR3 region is CASSGRGSSYEQYF. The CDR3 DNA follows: TGTGCCAGCAGCGGAAGAGGGAGCTCCTACGAGCAGTACTTC.